This T cell receptor (beta chain) was sequenced in a study of T cell responses to AZD1222 COVID-19 vaccine. Sequenced by immunoSEQ multiplex PCR; TCRdb stores in-frame clones only, minus some. The profile covers tens of thousands of clones, with approximately 89% appearing a single time and over 7.5% taken by the ten largest. The V end lost 9 bases, the J end lost 7 bases, and 16 bases lay between the germline ends. In germline, CDR1 is LNHDA, CDR2 SQIVND (reference sequence). CDR3 length equals 14 residues. Study results and caveats: Unmutated variant regions reportedly attract nearly half of all spike-specific TCRs.

Only a few counts were recorded for this clone. The antigen is unknown. The TCR originated in an adult who received the AZD1222 COVID-19 vaccine. Sequenced material: peripheral blood, taken 28 days after the second AZD1222 dose. This chain joins TRBV19 and TRBJ1-6; tentatively, D is TRBD1 (5 bases). The CDR3 is CASSWGRENSPLHF. The CDR3 DNA sequence: TGTGCCAGCTCGTGGGGACGAGAGAATTCACCCCTCCACTTT.